This T cell receptor (beta chain) was identified in a study of TIL therapy for anti-PD-1-resistant metastatic lung cancer (dated by TCRdb to the early 2020s). Regarding the study in general: Before any PD-1/PD-L1 blockade was given, tumors were harvested, nivolumab was then administered, and patients who progressed went on to receive lymphodepletion, an infusion of expanded TIL, and IL-2. A median age of approximately 55 years (range roughly 35-80) and a median tumor PD-L1 proportion score of roughly 6% were recorded among enrolled patients. The cohort was composed predominantly of lung adenocarcinoma, with four EGFR-mutant and two ALK-rearranged tumors included, and half of patients were identified as current or former smokers. A median non-synonymous tumor mutation burden of over 1.2 mutations per megabase was determined across the cohort by whole-exome sequencing. T cell receptor beta sequencing of tumor and peripheral blood was used to follow clonotypes across the tumor, the expanded TIL product and serial blood samples. Results the study describes overall, beyond this receptor: Clonotypes from the infused TIL partially replaced the baseline peripheral repertoire and then declined over months, and persistence showed no apparent association with response. The study protocol defined all tumor marker inferences as exploratory. Generalizability was limited because the cohort was highly selected, with more treatment-naive, never-smoker and oncogene-addicted patients included than is typical.

About this clone itself: Its antigen remains unidentified. Base qualities are not provided; no much larger clone lies one nucleotide away.

V is trimmed back by 3 bases and J by 5 bases, and the junction contains 9 bases that no gene match accounts for. The germline V gene (reference sequence) supplies CDR1 SGHKS and CDR2 YYEKEE. The CDR3 numbers 15 residues from cysteine through phenylalanine. The sequence is cut down to CDR3 DNA, 45 bases in frame from base 1. The sample's time point label, decoded: pre-treatment sample, taken before nivolumab and TIL therapy. Adults with stage 4 NSCLC were enrolled from October 2017 to early 2020 in a dual-center phase I trial. Samples came from a single-arm, open-label phase I trial of tumor-infiltrating lymphocyte therapy with nivolumab in advanced non-small cell lung cancer. Blood mononuclear cells from EDTA tubes were separated on a Ficoll gradient and snap-frozen as pellets, and DNA was extracted from the cells using a Qiagen mini-prep kit. Using bias-controlled multiplex PCR with the immunoSEQ v3 hsTCRB kit, the TCR beta CDR3 regions were amplified from genomic DNA. An Illumina NextSeq 500 was used to sequence the TCR libraries, reaching 2 million or so read pairs at survey level or about 4.5-6.5 million at deep level. In the paper's pipeline: V, D and J genes were assigned, non-productive sequences were removed, and clonality was reported by immunoSEQ Analyzer software. Repertoires were compared using productive Simpson clonality and Morisita overlap index of productive TRB rearrangements between infused TIL and blood. Absolute clonotype counts in blood were estimated as lymphocyte count times CD3+ fraction times the clone's productive frequency. This immuneACCESS table, as held by TCRdb, lists in-frame sequences with V and J called but not all clones. Of the missing ones, under half trace to an unresolved V gene in checked studies; the others have no known cause. The DNA was the basis for D and trimming; V, J and clone size are from that table. Across this sample there are 50,000 to 65,000 clones, with around four fifths seen only once. The ten top clones hold less than 3.5% of the sample.

This specimen consisted of blood, obtained at baseline. The sequence derives from a person aged 25-80 years with non-small cell lung cancer. The chain is made from TRBV5-5 and TRBJ2-3; TRBD1 aligns with 7 central bases. This receptor carries the CDR3 CASSSTSGTVDTQYF. The sequenced DNA: TGTGCCAGCAGCTCCACTAGTGGGACAGTAGATACGCAGTATTTT.